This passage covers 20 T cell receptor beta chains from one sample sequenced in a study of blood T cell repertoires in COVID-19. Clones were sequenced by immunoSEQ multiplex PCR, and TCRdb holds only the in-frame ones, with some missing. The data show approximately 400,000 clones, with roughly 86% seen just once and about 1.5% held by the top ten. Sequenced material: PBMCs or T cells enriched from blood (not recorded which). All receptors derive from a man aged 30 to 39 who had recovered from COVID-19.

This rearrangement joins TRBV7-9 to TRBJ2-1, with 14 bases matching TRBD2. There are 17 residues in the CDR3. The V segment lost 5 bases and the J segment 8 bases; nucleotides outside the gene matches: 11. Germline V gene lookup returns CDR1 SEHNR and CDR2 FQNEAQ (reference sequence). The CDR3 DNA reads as TGTGCCAGCAGCCCGAAGGCCGGGACTAGCGGGGGCGATGAGCAGTTCTTC. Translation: CASSPKAGTSGGDEQFF.

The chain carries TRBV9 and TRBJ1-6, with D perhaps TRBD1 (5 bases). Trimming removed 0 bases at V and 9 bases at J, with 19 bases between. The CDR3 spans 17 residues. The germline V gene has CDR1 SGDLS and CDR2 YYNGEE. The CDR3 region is CASSVAPSAGMVSPLHF. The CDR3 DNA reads TGTGCCAGCAGCGTAGCCCCCTCGGCAGGGATGGTTTCACCCCTCCACTTT.

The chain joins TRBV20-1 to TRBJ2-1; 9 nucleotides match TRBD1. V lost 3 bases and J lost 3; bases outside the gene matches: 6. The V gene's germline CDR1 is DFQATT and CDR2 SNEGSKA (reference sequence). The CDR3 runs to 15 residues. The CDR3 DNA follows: TGCAGTGCTAGTAGTCCGGGACAGGGCTACAATGAGCAGTTCTTC. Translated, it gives CSASSPGQGYNEQFF.

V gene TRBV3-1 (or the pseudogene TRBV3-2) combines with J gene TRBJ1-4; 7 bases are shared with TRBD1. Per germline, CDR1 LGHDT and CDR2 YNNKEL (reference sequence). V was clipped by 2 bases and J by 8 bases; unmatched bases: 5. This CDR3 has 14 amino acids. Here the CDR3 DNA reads TGTGCCAGCAGCCAACTCAGGGGGAGGGAAAAACTGTTTTTT. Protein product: CASSQLRGREKLFF.

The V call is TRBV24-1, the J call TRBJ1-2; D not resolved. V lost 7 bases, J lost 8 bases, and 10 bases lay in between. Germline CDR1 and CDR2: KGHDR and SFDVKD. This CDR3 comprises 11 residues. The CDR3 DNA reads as TGTGCCACCAGCGGAGGTGGCGGCTACACCTTC. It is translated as CATSGGGGYTF.

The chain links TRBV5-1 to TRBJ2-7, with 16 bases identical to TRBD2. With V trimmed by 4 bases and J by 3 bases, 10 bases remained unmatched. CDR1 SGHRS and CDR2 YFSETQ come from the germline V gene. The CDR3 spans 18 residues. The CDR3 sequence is CASSPSGTSGGAVYEQYF. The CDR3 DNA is TGCGCCAGCAGCCCATCCGGGACTAGCGGGGGGGCTGTCTACGAGCAGTACTTC.

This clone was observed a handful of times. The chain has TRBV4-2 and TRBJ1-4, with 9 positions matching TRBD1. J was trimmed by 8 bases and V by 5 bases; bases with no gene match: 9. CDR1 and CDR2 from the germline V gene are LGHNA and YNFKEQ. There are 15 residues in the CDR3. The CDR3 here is CASSRWTGAREKLFF. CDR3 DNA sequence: TGTGCCAGCAGCAGATGGACAGGGGCCCGGGAAAAACTGTTTTTT.

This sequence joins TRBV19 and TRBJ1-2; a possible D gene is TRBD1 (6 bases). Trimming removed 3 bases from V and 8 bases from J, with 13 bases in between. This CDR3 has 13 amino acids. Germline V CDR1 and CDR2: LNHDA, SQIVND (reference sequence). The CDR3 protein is CASSIAGAMGYTF. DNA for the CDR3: TGTGCCAGTAGTATTGCAGGGGCCATGGGCTACACCTTC. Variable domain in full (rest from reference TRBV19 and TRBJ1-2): DGGITQSPKYLFRKEGQNVTLSCEQNLNHDAMYWYRQDPGQGLRLIYYSQIVNDFQKGDIAEGYSVSREKKESFPLTVTSAQKNPTAFYLCASSIAGAMGYTFGSGTRLTVV.

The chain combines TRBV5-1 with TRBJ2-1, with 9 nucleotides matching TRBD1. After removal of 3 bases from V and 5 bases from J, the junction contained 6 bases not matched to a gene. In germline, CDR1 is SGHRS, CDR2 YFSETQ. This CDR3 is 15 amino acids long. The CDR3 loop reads CASSWGQGGHNEQFF. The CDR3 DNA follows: TGCGCCAGCAGCTGGGGACAGGGTGGGCACAATGAGCAGTTCTTC.

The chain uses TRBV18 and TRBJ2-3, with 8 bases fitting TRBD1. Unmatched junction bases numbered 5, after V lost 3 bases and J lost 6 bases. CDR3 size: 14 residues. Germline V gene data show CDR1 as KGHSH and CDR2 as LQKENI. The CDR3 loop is CASSPRTGLDTQYF. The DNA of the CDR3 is TGTGCCAGCTCACCTCGGACAGGGCTGGATACGCAGTATTTT.

The CDR3 DNA reads TGTGCCAGCAGCTTAGCTCCGAATCAGCCCCAGCATTTT. It encodes CASSLAPNQPQHF. The J gene is TRBJ1-5, the V gene TRBV7-6, with D hard to call. The germline CDR1 and CDR2 sequences are SGHVS and FNYEAQ. The CDR3 is made up of 13 amino acids. Deletions cut 0 bases from V and 4 bases from J, with 4 bases between. Filled out from reference TRBV7-6 and TRBJ1-5, the complete variable domain reads GAGVSQSPRYKVTKRGQDVALRCDPISGHVSLYWYRQALGQGPEFLTYFNYEAQQDKSGLPNDRFSAERPEGSISTLTIQRTEQRDSAMYRCASSLAPNQPQHFGDGTRLSIL.

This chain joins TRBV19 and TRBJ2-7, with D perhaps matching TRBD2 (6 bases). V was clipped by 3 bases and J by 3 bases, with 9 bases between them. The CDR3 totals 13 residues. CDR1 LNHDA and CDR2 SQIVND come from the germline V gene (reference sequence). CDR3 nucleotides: TGTGCCAGTAGTATGGGGGGAGTCTACGAGCAGTACTTC. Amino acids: CASSMGGVYEQYF. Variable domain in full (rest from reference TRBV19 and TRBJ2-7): DGGITQSPKYLFRKEGQNVTLSCEQNLNHDAMYWYRQDPGQGLRLIYYSQIVNDFQKGDIAEGYSVSREKKESFPLTVTSAQKNPTAFYLCASSMGGVYEQYFGPGTRLTVT.

The CDR3 is CASSFRGWDGYTF. CDR3 bases: TGTGCCAGCAGTTTTCGGGGGTGGGATGGCTACACCTTC. This chain joins TRBV27 and TRBJ1-2, with TRBD1 as a possible D gene (5 bases). The CDR3 runs 13 residues. V shed 3 bases and J shed 6 bases, with 11 bases lying between them. CDR1 is MNHEY, CDR2 SMNVEV, per germline (reference sequence).

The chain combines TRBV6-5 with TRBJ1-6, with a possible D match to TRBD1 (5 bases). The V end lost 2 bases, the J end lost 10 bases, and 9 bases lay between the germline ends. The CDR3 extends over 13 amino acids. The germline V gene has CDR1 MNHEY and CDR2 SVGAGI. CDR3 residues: CASSYGAHSPLHF. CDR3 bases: TGTGCCAGCAGTTACGGGGCCCACTCACCCCTCCACTTT.

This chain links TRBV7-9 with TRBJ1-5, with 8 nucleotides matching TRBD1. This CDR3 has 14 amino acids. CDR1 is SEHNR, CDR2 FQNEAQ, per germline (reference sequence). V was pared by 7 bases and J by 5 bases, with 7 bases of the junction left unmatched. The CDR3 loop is CASTRTGRDQPQHF. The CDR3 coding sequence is TGTGCCAGCACCCGGACAGGGAGGGATCAGCCCCAGCATTTT.

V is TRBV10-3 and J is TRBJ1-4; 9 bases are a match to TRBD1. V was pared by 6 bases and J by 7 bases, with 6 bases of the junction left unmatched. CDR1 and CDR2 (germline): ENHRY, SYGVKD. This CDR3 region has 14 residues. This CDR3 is CAISAGTGSEKLFF. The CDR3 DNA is TGTGCCATCAGCGCCGGGACAGGGAGTGAAAAACTGTTTTTT.

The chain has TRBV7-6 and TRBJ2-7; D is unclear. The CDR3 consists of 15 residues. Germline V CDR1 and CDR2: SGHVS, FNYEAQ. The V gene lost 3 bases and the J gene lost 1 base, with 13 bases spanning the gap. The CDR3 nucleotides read TGTGCCAGCAGCTTGGCCCAAACAGAGTCCTACGAGCAGTACTTC. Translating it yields CASSLAQTESYEQYF.

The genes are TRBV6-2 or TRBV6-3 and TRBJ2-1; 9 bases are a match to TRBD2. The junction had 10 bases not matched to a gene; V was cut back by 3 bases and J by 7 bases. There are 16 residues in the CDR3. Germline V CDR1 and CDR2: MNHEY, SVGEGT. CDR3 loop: CASSYSPGLAENEQFF. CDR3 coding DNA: TGTGCCAGCAGTTATTCCCCGGGACTAGCCGAAAATGAGCAGTTCTTC.

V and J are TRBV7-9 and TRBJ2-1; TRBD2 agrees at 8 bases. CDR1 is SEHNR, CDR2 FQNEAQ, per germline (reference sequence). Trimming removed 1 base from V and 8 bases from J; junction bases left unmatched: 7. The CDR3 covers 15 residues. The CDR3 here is CASSLVSGAFDEQFF. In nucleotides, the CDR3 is TGTGCCAGCAGCTTAGTTAGCGGGGCCTTTGATGAGCAGTTCTTC.

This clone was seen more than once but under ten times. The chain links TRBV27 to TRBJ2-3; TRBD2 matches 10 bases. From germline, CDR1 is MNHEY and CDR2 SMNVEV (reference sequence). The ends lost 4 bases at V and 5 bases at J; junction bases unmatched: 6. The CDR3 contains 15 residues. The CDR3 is CASSYYSGGIDTQYF. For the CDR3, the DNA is TGTGCCAGCAGTTATTATAGCGGGGGGATAGATACGCAGTATTTT.